A selection of T cell receptor beta chains follows, all from one sample in a study of shared T cell receptors in the human thymus. Produced via immunoSEQ multiplex PCR; TCRdb's table is partial and in-frame only. Of hundreds of thousands of clones in the sample, about 90% were seen once. Another study also made use of these data, one on human thymus T cells.

Sequencing was done on a sample of thymocytes. The receptors come from a boy under three years old with a congenital heart defect. Both conserved end residues are part of each CDR3. Fields, in order: clone size, V gene, J gene, D gene, CDR3 protein, CDR3 DNA. The D gene is left open where the match is weak. Where a row states a size, it is once, few, many or the class of an expanded clone; other rows omit it.

once	TRBV7-7	TRBJ2-1	-	CASSLTSFSEQFF	TGTGCCAGCAGCTTAACTAGTTTTAGTGAGCAGTTCTTC
-	TRBV5-4	TRBJ2-3	TRBD2	CASSWYSGSIDTQYF	TGTGCCAGCAGCTGGTATAGCGGGAGTATCGATACGCAGTATTTT
-	TRBV4-1	TRBJ1-4	TRBD1	CASSHRTGVNEKLFF	TGCGCCAGCAGCCATAGGACAGGGGTTAATGAAAAACTGTTTTTT
-	TRBV7-8	TRBJ2-2	TRBD2	CASSLVGRAVGGELFF	TGTGCCAGCAGCTTAGTCGGGAGGGCCGTAGGCGGGGAGCTGTTTTTT
-	TRBV7-8	TRBJ2-3	TRBD2	CASSPWTSGITDTQYF	TGTGCCAGCAGCCCTTGGACTAGCGGGATCACAGATACGCAGTATTTT
once	TRBV15	TRBJ1-4	-	CATSRGRETERKLFF	TGTGCCACCAGCAGAGGAAGGGAGACCGAGAGAAAACTGTTTTTT
-	TRBV7-9	TRBJ1-6	-	CASSLELAARSYNSPLHF	TGTGCCAGCAGCTTAGAGTTGGCCGCTCGCTCCTATAATTCACCCCTCCACTTT
-	TRBV27	TRBJ2-3	-	CASSSSLTDTQYF	TGTGCCAGCAGTTCATCCCTGACAGATACGCAGTATTTT
-	TRBV9	TRBJ2-5	-	CASSATKGTQYF	TGTGCCAGCAGCGCGACTAAGGGGACCCAGTACTTC
-	TRBV14	TRBJ1-1	-	CASSQDEGGEDTEAFF	TGTGCCAGCAGCCAAGATGAGGGAGGGGAGGACACTGAAGCTTTCTTT
-	TRBV28	TRBJ1-6	TRBD1	CATHLPGQGNSPLHF	TGTGCCACCCACCTGCCGGGACAGGGGAATTCACCCCTCCACTTT
-	TRBV27	TRBJ2-1	TRBD1	CASSIRSDRCEQFF	TGTGCCAGCAGCATAAGATCGGACAGGTGTGAGCAGTTCTTC
-	TRBV7-2	TRBJ2-7	-	CASSLDRAYEQYF	TGTGCCAGCAGCTTAGACAGGGCTTACGAGCAGTACTTC
few	TRBV7-6	TRBJ1-5	-	CASSSHNQPQHF	TGTGCCAGCAGCTCCCACAATCAGCCCCAGCATTTT